Listed below are T cell receptor beta chains from one sample, sequenced in a study of OX40 agonist ivuxolimab in advanced cancers. Assay: immunoSEQ multiplex PCR; the TCRdb copy retains only in-frame clones and omits some. The repertoire holds 20,000 to 30,000 clones, 76% seen once, with about 15% in the top ten. Source: CD4+ or CD8+ T cells sorted from blood, taken in a trial of the OX40 agonist ivuxolimab. The receptors here all came from an adult with an advanced solid tumor such as melanoma, head and neck, liver or kidney cancer. The CDR3 runs from the conserved cysteine through the conserved F or W. D genes are given only for firm matches. Only part of the rows carry a size: once, few, many, or a class if the clone is expanded.

v_gene	d_gene	j_gene	abundance	CDR3nt	CDR3aa
TRBV30	.	TRBJ2-7	once	TGTGCCTGGAGTGAGGGGACGTACTCCTACGAGCAGTACTTC	CAWSEGTYSYEQYF
TRBV19	TRBD1	TRBJ1-6	medium-sized	TGTGCCAGTAGTACATCCGGGACAGGGTCTAATTCACCCCTCCACTTT	CASSTSGTGSNSPLHF
TRBV30	TRBD1	TRBJ1-2	few	TGTGCCTGGAGCCCAGGGGGTGGCTACACCTTC	CAWSPGGGYTF
TRBV29-1	.	TRBJ2-3	.	TGCAGCGTTGATATCGGGAGGGGGCCAGATACGCAGTATTTT	CSVDIGRGPDTQYF
TRBV11-3	.	TRBJ2-7	.	TGTGCATCGGCGCGGGGGCCCTCCTACGAGCAGTACTTC	CASARGPSYEQYF
TRBV11-2	.	TRBJ2-7	medium-sized	TGTGCCAGCAGCTTCTTCCACGAGCAGTACTTC	CASSFFHEQYF
TRBV19	.	TRBJ1-4	few	TGTGCCAGTAGTATTGATACACGGCAATACGAAAAACTGTTTTTT	CASSIDTRQYEKLFF
TRBV5-1	.	TRBJ2-6	.	TGCGCCAGCAGCTTGGGCAGCTCTGGGGCCAACGTCCTGACTTTC	CASSLGSSGANVLTF
TRBV7-3	TRBD1	TRBJ2-4	.	TGTGCCAGCAGCGCGGGACAGGGTGGGAACATTCAGTACTTC	CASSAGQGGNIQYF
TRBV7-3	.	TRBJ1-5	few	TGTGCCAGCAGCTTATACGTAAATCAGCCCCAGCATTTT	CASSLYVNQPQHF
TRBV11-2	TRBD1	TRBJ1-4	.	TGTGCCAGCAGCTTAGGGGGACAGCCCAATGAAAAACTGTTTTTT	CASSLGGQPNEKLFF
TRBV7-2	TRBD2	TRBJ2-5	.	TGTGCCAGCAGCAGGACTAGCGGGGGGCCAGAGACCCAGTACTTC	CASSRTSGGPETQYF
TRBV2	.	TRBJ2-1	.	TGTGCCAGCAGTGAACCCCGGGGGCAGTTCTTC	CASSEPRGQFF
TRBV10-3	.	TRBJ2-1	.	TGTGCCATCAGTGAGTCGAATGAGCAGTTCTTC	CAISESNEQFF
TRBV5-1	.	TRBJ1-1	.	TGCGCCAGCAGCTCGGGCTCGGGGATGGAGAGCACTGAAGCTTTCTTT	CASSSGSGMESTEAFF
TRBV15	.	TRBJ1-5	once	TGTGCCACCAGCAGAGATAATCAGCCCCAGCATTTT	CATSRDNQPQHF
TRBV5-4	TRBD2	TRBJ2-1	.	TGTGCCAGCAGCTTGGAACAGTCGGGACTAGCGGTCAATGAGCAGTTCTTC	CASSLEQSGLAVNEQFF
TRBV7-2	.	TRBJ1-5	.	TGTGCCAGCAGCTCTAGTCGAGATCAGCCCCAGCATTTT	CASSSSRDQPQHF
TRBV27	.	TRBJ2-7	.	TGTGCCAGCAGTCAGAACAGTTACGAGCAGTACTTC	CASSQNSYEQYF
TRBV9	TRBD1	TRBJ2-5	.	TGTGCCAGCAGCGGCTACGGGACAGGGGGCCAAGAGACCCAGTACTTC	CASSGYGTGGQETQYF
TRBV6-1	.	TRBJ1-6	.	TGTGCCAGCAGAGGAAGGCCCGGTGGATGGGACAAGGTGGACTTT	CASRGRPGGWDKVDF
TRBV28	TRBD1	TRBJ1-3	.	TGTGCCAGCAGATCTACAGGGGGCTCTGGAAACACCATATATTTT	CASRSTGGSGNTIYF
TRBV6-7	.	TRBJ1-1	.	TGTGCCAGCAGTTTCCCCTTGGGGGGGGACACTGAAGCTTTCTTT	CASSFPLGGDTEAFF
TRBV21-1	.	TRBJ1-5	once	TGTGCCAGCAGCAAATGGGGGCACTCTAATCAGCCCCAGCATTTT	CASSKWGHSNQPQHF
TRBV15	TRBD1	TRBJ1-5	.	TGTGCCACCAGCAGAGATTTAATCGTGACAGGGGGCAATCAGCCCCAGCATTTT	CATSRDLIVTGGNQPQHF
TRBV5-6	TRBD1	TRBJ2-7	.	TGTGCCAGCAGCACCCCGGGCCAGGGGGTTTACGAGCAGTACTTC	CASSTPGQGVYEQYF
TRBV7-9	.	TRBJ2-1	.	TGTGCCAGCAGCTTAGGAGCCCTAGCCACCGGTGAGCAGTTCTTC	CASSLGALATGEQFF
TRBV25-1	.	TRBJ1-4	.	TGTGCCAGCAGTGAACCCACAGGGTCGGGTAATGAAAAACTGTTTTTT	CASSEPTGSGNEKLFF
TRBV19	.	TRBJ2-2	once	TGTGCCAGTAGTATAGATTTCGTCGGGATGCGCACCGGGGAGCTGTTTTTT	CASSIDFVGMRTGELFF
TRBV11-2	TRBD2	TRBJ2-1	.	TGTGCCAGCAGCTTGACTAGCGGGTCCTACAATGAGCAGTTCTTC	CASSLTSGSYNEQFF
TRBV4-2	TRBD1	TRBJ1-2	.	TGTGCCACTGGGACAGGGAGGGTTTGGGCTTTC	CATGTGRVWAF
TRBV7-6	TRBD1	TRBJ2-7	.	TGTGCCAGCAGCCCGACAGGGGAAACCTACGAGCAGTACTTC	CASSPTGETYEQYF
TRBV7-6	TRBD1	TRBJ2-5	.	TGTGCCAGCAGCCAGTCCCCGACAGGGTATGGAGAGACCCAGTACTTC	CASSQSPTGYGETQYF
TRBV30	.	TRBJ2-2	.	TGTGCCTGGATTCGGGTCACCGGGGAGCTGTTTTTT	CAWIRVTGELFF
TRBV13	TRBD1	TRBJ2-7	.	TGTGCCAGCAGCTTAGCGGGACAGAGCTACGAGCAGTACTTC	CASSLAGQSYEQYF
TRBV14	.	TRBJ1-4	once	TGTGCCAGCAGCTTGCTGATGGGCTACGGCAATGAAAAACTGTTTTTT	CASSLLMGYGNEKLFF
TRBV20-1	.	TRBJ2-3	.	TGCAGTGCCGTCACCTCAAGTACGCAGTATTTT	CSAVTSSTQYF
TRBV2	.	TRBJ1-5	.	TGTGCCAGCAGTACTCACGGCGAAAATCAGCCCCAGCATTTT	CASSTHGENQPQHF
TRBV15	TRBD1	TRBJ1-1	.	TGTGCCACCAGCAGAAGGACAGGGGATGGTGAAGCTTTCTTT	CATSRRTGDGEAFF
TRBV10-3	.	TRBJ2-2	.	TGTGCCTCTTGGGCCGTACAGGGATCCACCGGGGAGCTGTTTTTT	CASWAVQGSTGELFF
TRBV4-3	.	TRBJ2-1	few	TGCGCCAGCAGCCCCCCGCGGGGCAATGAGCAGTTCTTC	CASSPPRGNEQFF
TRBV9	.	TRBJ1-2	.	TGTGCCAGCAGCGTAGCCCTGGGGGGCTACACCTTC	CASSVALGGYTF
TRBV28	.	TRBJ1-1	once	TGTGCCACCGGCGTGACAGTGAACACTGAAGCTTTCTTT	CATGVTVNTEAFF
TRBV11-2	.	TRBJ2-7	.	TGTGCCAGCAGCCTCCACAACTACGAGCAGTACTTC	CASSLHNYEQYF
TRBV5-1	.	TRBJ1-5	.	TGCGCCAGCAGCTTGGGTTCCGGGCCACAGCCCCAGCATTTT	CASSLGSGPQPQHF
TRBV6-4	.	TRBJ2-1	.	TGTGCCAGCCGCGACAGTTATCATTCCTACAATGAGCAGTTCTTC	CASRDSYHSYNEQFF